One TCR beta chain is described in this entry. The J segment lost 10 bases and the V segment lost 3 bases, leaving 8 bases of the junction unmatched. Germline lookup yields CDR1 LNHDA and CDR2 SQIVND (reference sequence). The CDR3 is 15 amino acids. This entry is derived from a study of T cell responses to AZD1222 COVID-19 vaccine. Profiling relied on immunoSEQ multiplex PCR, and the TCRdb table lists in-frame clones only, not all of them. The sample shows about 120,000 clones, about 90% of them seen only once. The source material was peripheral blood, sampled on day 0 of AZD1222 vaccination. The clonotype comes from an adult in good health. This chain links TRBV19 with TRBJ1-6, with 8 bases that match TRBD1. CDR3 region: CASSISQGAGSPLHF. The CDR3, as DNA: TGTGCCAGTAGTATTAGTCAGGGGGCTGGATCACCCCTCCACTTT.